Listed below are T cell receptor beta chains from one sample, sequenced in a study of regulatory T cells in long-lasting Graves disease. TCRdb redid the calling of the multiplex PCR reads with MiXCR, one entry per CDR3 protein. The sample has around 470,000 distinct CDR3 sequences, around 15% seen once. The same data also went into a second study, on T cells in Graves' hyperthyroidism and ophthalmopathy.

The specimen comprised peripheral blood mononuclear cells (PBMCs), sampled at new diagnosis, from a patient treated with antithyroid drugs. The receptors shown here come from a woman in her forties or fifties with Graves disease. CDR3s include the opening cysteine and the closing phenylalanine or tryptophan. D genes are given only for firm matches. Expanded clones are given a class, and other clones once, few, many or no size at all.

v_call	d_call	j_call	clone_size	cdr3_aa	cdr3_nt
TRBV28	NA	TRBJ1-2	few	CASSLSGELNYGYTF	TGTGCCAGCAGTTTATCGGGGGAACTTAACTATGGCTACACCTTC
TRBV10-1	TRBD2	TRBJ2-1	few	CASSESSGRGNEQFF	TGCGCCAGCAGTGAGAGCAGCGGGAGGGGAAATGAGCAGTTCTTC
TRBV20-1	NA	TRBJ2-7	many	CSARPTSSYEQYF	TGCAGTGCCCGCCCCACTAGCTCCTACGAGCAGTACTTC
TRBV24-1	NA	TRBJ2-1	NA	CATSDFKDNEQFF	TGTGCCACCAGTGATTTCAAGGACAATGAGCAGTTCTTC
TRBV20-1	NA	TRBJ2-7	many	CSALQGAGNTYEQYF	TGCAGTGCTCTCCAAGGGGCGGGAAACACCTACGAGCAGTACTTC
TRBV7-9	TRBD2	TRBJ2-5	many	CASSLRRTSGVYQETQYF	TGTGCCAGCAGCTTACGAAGAACTAGCGGAGTGTACCAAGAGACCCAGTACTTC
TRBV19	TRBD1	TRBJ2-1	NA	CASSIDLPGQNYNEQFF	TGTGCCAGTAGTATAGATTTACCGGGACAGAACTACAATGAGCAGTTCTTC
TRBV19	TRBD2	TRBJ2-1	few	CASSGHGTSGSYEQFF	TGTGCCAGTAGTGGGCACGGGACTAGCGGGAGCTATGAGCAGTTCTTC
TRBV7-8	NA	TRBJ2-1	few	CASSPHPNEQFF	TGTGCCAGCAGCCCCCATCCCAATGAGCAGTTCTTC
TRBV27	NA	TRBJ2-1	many	CASSLSPYREQFF	TGTGCCAGCAGTTTATCTCCCTATCGTGAGCAGTTCTTC
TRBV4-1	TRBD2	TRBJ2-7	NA	CASSQDGRAAYEQYF	TGCGCCAGCAGCCAAGACGGGAGGGCCGCCTACGAGCAGTACTTC
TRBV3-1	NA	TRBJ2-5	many	CASSQDAYQETQYF	TGTGCCAGCAGCCAAGATGCCTATCAAGAGACCCAGTACTTC
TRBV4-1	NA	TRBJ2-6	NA	CASSQLAGANVLTF	TGCGCCAGCAGCCAACTAGCTGGGGCCAACGTCCTGACTTTC
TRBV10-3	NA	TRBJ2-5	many	CAISVGGTQYF	TGTGCCATCAGCGTAGGTGGGACCCAGTACTTC
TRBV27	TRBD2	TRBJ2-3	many	CASSLYIPSGSTDTQYF	TGTGCCAGCAGTTTATATATCCCTAGCGGGAGCACAGATACGCAGTATTTT
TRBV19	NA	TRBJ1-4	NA	CASSLLGPSEKLFF	TGTGCCAGTAGCCTTTTAGGACCGAGTGAAAAACTGTTTTTT
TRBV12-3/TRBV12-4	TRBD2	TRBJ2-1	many	CASSFRTRDEQFF	TGTGCCAGCAGTTTTAGGACTAGGGATGAGCAGTTCTTC
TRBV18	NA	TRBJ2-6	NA	CASSPYNLASGANVLTF	TGTGCCAGCTCACCATATAATTTGGCTTCTGGGGCCAACGTCCTGACTTTC
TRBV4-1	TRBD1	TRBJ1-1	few	CASSQTTGGMNTEAFF	TGCGCCAGCAGCCAAACCACAGGGGGGATGAACACTGAAGCTTTCTTT
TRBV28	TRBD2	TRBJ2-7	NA	CASSPVAGGISYEQYF	TGCGCCAGCAGCCCAGTAGCGGGAGGGATCTCCTACGAGCAGTACTTC
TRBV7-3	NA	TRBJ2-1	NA	CASSSSGAQFF	TGTGCCAGCAGCTCGTCTGGGGCGCAGTTCTTC
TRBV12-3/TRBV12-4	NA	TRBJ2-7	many	CASSLQIYEQYF	TGTGCCAGCAGTTTACAAATCTACGAGCAGTACTTC
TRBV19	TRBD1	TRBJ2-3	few	CASSMVPGQTTDTQYF	TGTGCCAGTAGTATGGTCCCGGGACAGACGACAGATACGCAGTATTTT
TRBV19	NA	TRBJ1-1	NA	CASSMGQTNTEAFF	TGTGCCAGTAGTATGGGACAAACGAACACTGAAGCTTTCTTT
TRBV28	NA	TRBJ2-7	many	CASGGANVYEQYF	TGTGCCTCCGGCGGGGCGAATGTCTACGAGCAGTACTTC
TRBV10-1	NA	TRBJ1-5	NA	CAGRGQGRQPQHF	TGCGCCGGGCGAGGGCAGGGTCGGCAGCCCCAGCATTTT
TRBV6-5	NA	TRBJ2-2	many	CASSYFMGVDTGELFF	TGTGCCAGCAGTTACTTTATGGGGGTGGACACCGGGGAGCTGTTTTTT
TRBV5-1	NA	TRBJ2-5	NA	CASSLGARTEETQYF	TGCGCCAGCAGCTTGGGGGCTCGGACCGAAGAGACCCAGTACTTC
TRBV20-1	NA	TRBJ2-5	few	CSARAGAGETQYF	TGCAGTGCTAGGGCGGGGGCGGGCGAGACCCAGTACTTC
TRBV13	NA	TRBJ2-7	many	CASSRGSLTYEQYF	TGTGCCAGCAGCCGAGGATCATTGACCTACGAGCAGTACTTC
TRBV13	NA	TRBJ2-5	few	CASSFSGTEETQYF	TGTGCCAGCAGCTTCTCCGGGACTGAGGAGACCCAGTACTTC
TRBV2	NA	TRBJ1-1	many	CASSYDRNTEAFF	TGTGCCAGCAGTTACGACAGGAACACTGAAGCTTTCTTT
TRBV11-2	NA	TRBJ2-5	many	CASSASQETQYF	TGTGCCAGCAGCGCGTCCCAAGAGACCCAGTACTTC
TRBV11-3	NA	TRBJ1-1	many	CASSLNGGNTEAFF	TGTGCCAGCAGCTTAAACGGAGGGAACACTGAAGCTTTCTTT
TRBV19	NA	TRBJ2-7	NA	CASSRDGGYEQYF	TGTGCCAGTTCCCGGGACGGTGGGTACGAGCAGTACTTC
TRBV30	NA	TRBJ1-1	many	CAWKKVNTEAFF	TGTGCCTGGAAGAAGGTAAACACTGAAGCTTTCTTT
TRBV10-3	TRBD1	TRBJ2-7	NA	CATSDRGGEQYF	TGTGCCACATCGGACAGGGGTGGGGAGCAGTACTTC
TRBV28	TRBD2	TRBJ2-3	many	CASSSKRGPRDTQYF	TGTGCCAGCAGTTCAAAGCGGGGCCCTCGAGATACGCAGTATTTT
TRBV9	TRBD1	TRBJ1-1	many	CASSAGQGSTEAFF	TGTGCCAGCAGCGCCGGACAGGGGTCCACTGAAGCTTTCTTT
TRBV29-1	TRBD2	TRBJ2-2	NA	CSAGGGANTGELFF	TGCAGCGCCGGGGGAGGGGCTAACACCGGGGAGCTGTTTTTT
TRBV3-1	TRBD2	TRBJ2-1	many	CASSPNRLADEQFF	TGTGCCAGCAGCCCAAATCGACTAGCCGATGAGCAGTTCTTC
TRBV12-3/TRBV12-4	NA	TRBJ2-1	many	CASSLDPTRNEQFF	TGTGCCAGCAGTTTAGACCCTACTCGGAATGAGCAGTTCTTC
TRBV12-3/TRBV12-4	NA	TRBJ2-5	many	CASSFQGTQYF	TGTGCCAGCAGTTTCCAGGGGACCCAGTACTTC
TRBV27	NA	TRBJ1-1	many	CASALEGSQTEAFF	TGTGCCAGCGCTTTGGAGGGTAGCCAAACTGAAGCTTTCTTT
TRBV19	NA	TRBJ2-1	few	CASSISPRRGYNEQFF	TGTGCCAGTAGTATATCTCCCAGACGGGGTTACAATGAGCAGTTCTTC
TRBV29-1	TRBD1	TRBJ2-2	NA	CSVVWTGLPWELFF	TGCAGCGTTGTGTGGACAGGGCTTCCCTGGGAGCTGTTTTTT
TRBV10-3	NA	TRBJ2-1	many	CAASQGSPPKGQFF	TGTGCCGCCTCTCAGGGTTCCCCTCCCAAAGGGCAGTTCTTC
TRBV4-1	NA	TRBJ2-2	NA	CASSQDPRGQTGELFF	TGCGCCAGCAGCCAAGATCCCCGGGGCCAAACCGGGGAGCTGTTTTTT
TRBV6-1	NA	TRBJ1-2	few	CASSHPTTGNYGYTF	TGTGCCAGCAGTCACCCTACGACAGGAAACTATGGCTACACCTTC